The 12 T cell receptor beta chains below were found in one sample sequenced in a study of T cell responses to AZD1222 COVID-19 vaccine. Some clones are missing from TCRdb's copy, which holds only in-frame ones; the method was immunoSEQ multiplex PCR. The sample gives roughly 140,000 clones, 75% to 95% of which show up once; 1.8% is in the top ten. The sequencing here drew on peripheral blood, taken on day 0 of AZD1222 vaccination. These receptors came from an adult in good health.

This clone was observed a single time. V and J are TRBV28 and TRBJ1-2; 8 bases fit TRBD1. J lost 7 bases, V lost 6 bases, and 4 bases had no gene match. This CDR3 comprises 12 residues. The V gene's germline CDR1 is MDHEN and CDR2 SYDVKM. The CDR3 protein is CASRQGAGGYTF. The CDR3 bases are TGTGCCAGCAGGCAGGGGGCGGGTGGCTACACCTTC.

The CDR3 DNA sequence: TGTGCCATCAGTGACAGGGGGCGCACGAAAGGGACAGATACGCAGTATTTT. Amino acids: CAISDRGRTKGTDTQYF. The V and J genes are TRBV10-3 and TRBJ2-3, with 8 nucleotides matching TRBD1. V shed 3 bases, J shed 3 bases, and the junction held 11 bases outside the gene matches. The CDR3 has 17 amino acids. Per germline, CDR1 ENHRY and CDR2 SYGVKD.

The chain uses TRBV27 and TRBJ1-1, with D possibly matching TRBD1 (5 bases). Germline V CDR1 and CDR2: MNHEY, SMNVEV (reference sequence). This CDR3 comprises 13 residues. V was clipped by 6 bases and J by 1 base, with 9 bases between them. The CDR3 loop reads CASSGAGNTEAFF. CDR3 coding DNA: TGTGCCAGCAGCGGGGCGGGGAACACTGAAGCTTTCTTT.

The chain has TRBV7-9 and TRBJ2-2; D not certain. This CDR3 has 15 amino acids. The germline V and J ends were trimmed by 7 bases and 4 bases, with 16 bases remaining between them. Germline CDR1 is SEHNR and CDR2 is FQNEAQ (reference sequence). CDR3 coding DNA: TGTGCCAGCACCTTCCGTGAGACGGCCACCGGGGAGCTGTTTTTT. It specifies CASTFRETATGELFF.

J is TRBJ2-7 and V is TRBV4-1; no clear D. Germline CDR1 MGHRA, CDR2 YSYEKL. The CDR3 covers 15 residues. The V end was cut by 0 bases, the J end by 3 bases, with 12 bases between. CDR3 in DNA: TGCGCCAGCAGCCAAGAGCGAAGGAGTCTCTACGAGCAGTACTTC. Translation gives CASSQERRSLYEQYF.

This CDR3 is CATATSGIGAYEQYF. The CDR3 nucleotides are TGTGCCACCGCCACTAGCGGGATAGGGGCCTACGAGCAGTACTTC. The J gene is TRBJ2-7, the V gene TRBV10-3, with 10 nucleotides matching TRBD2. The germline V gene has CDR1 ENHRY and CDR2 SYGVKD. CDR3 length: 15 residues. The V gene end was trimmed by 10 bases and the J gene end by 2 bases; junction bases not matched to a gene: 11.

CDR3 loop: CASSIRDTTNTEAFF. CDR3 bases: TGTGCCAGCAGCATACGGGACACTACGAACACTGAAGCTTTCTTT. The rearrangement uses TRBV9 and TRBJ1-1, with a tentative D call TRBD1 (6 bases). CDR3 length equals 15 residues. Deletions cut 4 bases from V and 1 base from J, with 14 bases between. CDR1 and CDR2 from the germline V gene are SGDLS and YYNGEE.

V gene TRBV29-1 combines with J gene TRBJ2-2; 11 nucleotides match TRBD1. CDR1 SQVTM and CDR2 ANQGSEA come from the germline V gene. The junction had 3 bases not matched to a gene; V was cut back by 6 bases and J by 3 bases. This CDR3 is built from 14 residues. CDR3 loop: CSVAGQGDTGELFF. The CDR3 DNA reads as TGCAGCGTGGCGGGACAGGGGGACACCGGGGAGCTGTTTTTT.

The chain joins TRBV28 to TRBJ1-1; 8 bases agree with TRBD1. The CDR3 spans 15 residues. The J segment lost 1 base and the V segment lost 5 bases, leaving 6 bases of the junction unmatched. From germline, CDR1 is MDHEN and CDR2 SYDVKM. The CDR3 loop reads CASSQPGTGNTEAFF. The CDR3, as DNA: TGTGCCAGCAGTCAACCCGGGACAGGGAACACTGAAGCTTTCTTT.

V gene TRBV5-4 combines with J gene TRBJ2-2; D remains unclear. CDR1 SGHNT and CDR2 YYREEE come from the germline V gene (reference sequence). This CDR3 region has 14 residues. V shed 0 bases and J shed 5 bases, with 8 bases lying between them. This chain's CDR3 is CASSLAPGTGELFF. CDR3 nucleotide sequence: TGTGCCAGCAGCTTGGCCCCTGGTACCGGGGAGCTGTTTTTT.

V and J are TRBV2 and TRBJ2-5; no clear D. CDR3 size: 14 residues. Trimming left V 1 base short and J 1 base short, with 7 bases between. Germline V CDR1 and CDR2: SNHLY, FYNNEI. The CDR3 spells CASSEEDFQETQYF. The CDR3, as DNA: TGTGCCAGCAGTGAAGAGGATTTCCAAGAGACCCAGTACTTC.

The chain uses TRBV6-5 and TRBJ2-7; the D gene is possibly TRBD1 (5 bases). This CDR3 has 16 residues. Trimming removed 0 bases at V and 6 bases at J, with 18 bases between. Germline CDR1 is MNHEY and CDR2 is SVGAGI. Here the CDR3 DNA reads TGTGCCAGCAGTTACTCGTTCAGGGTTCGGGCCGCCGAGCAGTACTTC. Amino acids: CASSYSFRVRAAEQYF.